These T cell receptor beta chains were read from a single sample in a study of beta chain features in type 1 diabetes. Profiling relied on immunoSEQ multiplex PCR, and the TCRdb table lists in-frame clones only, not all of them. Of about 150,000 clones listed, under 60% are singletons. Sequences were obtained from Tregs from blood. These receptors were collected from a man aged 18 to 29 in good health. The CDR3 runs from the conserved cysteine through the conserved F or W. Each record gives: J gene, clone size, V gene, D gene, CDR3 protein, CDR3 DNA. A D gene is named only where the DNA matches it firmly. Where a row states a size, it is once, few, many or the class of an expanded clone; other rows omit it.

J gene: TRBJ1-2
clone size: -
V gene: TRBV5-6
D gene: -
CDR3 protein: CASSLAGIDGYTF
CDR3 DNA: TGTGCCAGCAGCTTGGCAGGGATTGATGGCTACACCTTC

J gene: TRBJ2-5
clone size: -
V gene: TRBV6-6
D gene: TRBD1
CDR3 protein: CASSSRDRVFGETQYF
CDR3 DNA: TGTGCCAGCAGTTCACGGGACAGGGTTTTTGGTGAGACCCAGTACTTC

J gene: TRBJ2-1
clone size: few
V gene: TRBV19
D gene: -
CDR3 protein: CASSMAGAKTVYNEQFF
CDR3 DNA: TGTGCCAGTAGTATGGCGGGGGCCAAGACCGTCTACAATGAGCAGTTCTTC

J gene: TRBJ1-2
clone size: -
V gene: TRBV7-2
D gene: -
CDR3 protein: CASSLDHSPNGGYTF
CDR3 DNA: TGTGCCAGCAGCTTAGACCACAGCCCTAATGGTGGCTACACCTTC

J gene: TRBJ2-5
clone size: -
V gene: TRBV5-1
D gene: -
CDR3 protein: CASSLEGYQETQYF
CDR3 DNA: TGCGCCAGCAGCCTCGAGGGTTACCAAGAGACCCAGTACTTC

J gene: TRBJ2-3
clone size: few
V gene: TRBV7-9
D gene: TRBD2
CDR3 protein: CASSPRGLAGATDTQYF
CDR3 DNA: TGTGCCAGCAGCCCCCGGGGACTAGCGGGAGCCACAGATACGCAGTATTTT

J gene: TRBJ2-1
clone size: -
V gene: TRBV5-1
D gene: -
CDR3 protein: CASSLGPDNEQFF
CDR3 DNA: TGCGCCAGCAGCTTGGGGCCCGACAATGAGCAGTTCTTC

J gene: TRBJ2-1
clone size: -
V gene: TRBV5-1
D gene: TRBD2
CDR3 protein: CASSLNSGRVYEQFF
CDR3 DNA: TGCGCCAGCAGCTTGAATAGCGGGAGGGTGTATGAGCAGTTCTTC

J gene: TRBJ2-7
clone size: few
V gene: TRBV28
D gene: -
CDR3 protein: CASTRGYEQYF
CDR3 DNA: TGTGCCAGCACCAGGGGCTACGAGCAGTACTTC

J gene: TRBJ2-5
clone size: -
V gene: TRBV4-3
D gene: -
CDR3 protein: CASSQGVQGTETQYF
CDR3 DNA: TGCGCCAGCAGCCAAGGCGTCCAGGGAACCGAGACCCAGTACTTC

J gene: TRBJ1-1
clone size: few
V gene: TRBV7-9
D gene: -
CDR3 protein: CASSRTGRTPEAFF
CDR3 DNA: TGTGCCAGCAGCCGCACCGGACGGACACCTGAAGCTTTCTTT

J gene: TRBJ1-2
clone size: -
V gene: TRBV5-1
D gene: -
CDR3 protein: CASSVGRGYTF
CDR3 DNA: TGCGCCAGCAGCGTCGGTCGAGGCTACACCTTC

J gene: TRBJ1-1
clone size: -
V gene: TRBV6-5
D gene: -
CDR3 protein: CASSRGHTTEAFF
CDR3 DNA: TGTGCCAGCAGTAGGGGACATACCACTGAAGCTTTCTTT

J gene: TRBJ2-5
clone size: few
V gene: TRBV10-3
D gene: TRBD2
CDR3 protein: CATRLAGQETQYF
CDR3 DNA: TGTGCCACCCGACTAGCGGGACAAGAGACCCAGTACTTC

J gene: TRBJ2-3
clone size: few
V gene: TRBV6-5
D gene: -
CDR3 protein: CASSYTTGTDTQYF
CDR3 DNA: TGTGCCAGCAGTTACACGACAGGCACAGATACGCAGTATTTT

J gene: TRBJ1-2
clone size: -
V gene: TRBV5-6
D gene: -
CDR3 protein: CASSLDSYGYTF
CDR3 DNA: TGTGCCAGCAGCCTCGACAGTTATGGCTACACCTTC

J gene: TRBJ2-7
clone size: few
V gene: TRBV7-9
D gene: -
CDR3 protein: CASSLTNEQYF
CDR3 DNA: TGTGCCAGCAGCTTAACAAACGAGCAGTACTTC

J gene: TRBJ2-3
clone size: -
V gene: TRBV5-1
D gene: TRBD2
CDR3 protein: CASSLAVRGGLPDTQYF
CDR3 DNA: TGCGCCAGCAGCTTGGCCGTGCGGGGGGGCCTCCCAGATACGCAGTATTTT

J gene: TRBJ2-7
clone size: -
V gene: TRBV6-1
D gene: -
CDR3 protein: CASRETGSYEQYF
CDR3 DNA: TGTGCCAGCAGGGAGACAGGATCCTACGAGCAGTACTTC

J gene: TRBJ2-7
clone size: -
V gene: TRBV7-9
D gene: TRBD2
CDR3 protein: CASSLHGGYEQYF
CDR3 DNA: TGTGCCAGCAGCTTGCACGGGGGGTACGAGCAGTACTTC

J gene: TRBJ2-6
clone size: few
V gene: TRBV19
D gene: TRBD1
CDR3 protein: CASSIRVGTGISGANVLTF
CDR3 DNA: TGTGCCAGTAGTATTAGGGTTGGGACAGGGATCTCTGGGGCCAACGTCCTGACTTTC

J gene: TRBJ1-2
clone size: -
V gene: TRBV19
D gene: -
CDR3 protein: CASTNRKVNYGYTF
CDR3 DNA: TGTGCCAGCACGAACAGGAAGGTTAACTATGGCTACACCTTC

J gene: TRBJ2-7
clone size: -
V gene: TRBV6-5
D gene: TRBD2
CDR3 protein: CASRYGLAGEGGQYF
CDR3 DNA: TGTGCCAGCAGATACGGACTAGCGGGAGAAGGGGGGCAGTACTTC

J gene: TRBJ2-7
clone size: few
V gene: TRBV4-2
D gene: TRBD1
CDR3 protein: CASSLPGQGRHEQYF
CDR3 DNA: TGTGCCAGCAGCCTTCCGGGACAGGGGCGCCACGAGCAGTACTTC

J gene: TRBJ1-5
clone size: -
V gene: TRBV6-1
D gene: -
CDR3 protein: CASSSADGRNQPQHF
CDR3 DNA: TGTGCCAGCAGTTCTGCGGACGGGAGGAATCAGCCCCAGCATTTT

J gene: TRBJ2-2
clone size: -
V gene: TRBV6-6
D gene: TRBD1
CDR3 protein: CASSYRTGAGEELFF
CDR3 DNA: TGTGCCAGCAGTTACCGGACAGGGGCTGGCGAGGAGCTGTTTTTT

J gene: TRBJ2-3
clone size: -
V gene: TRBV5-1
D gene: -
CDR3 protein: CASSLSAYTDTQYF
CDR3 DNA: TGCGCCAGCAGCTTAAGCGCATATACAGATACGCAGTATTTT

J gene: TRBJ2-1
clone size: -
V gene: TRBV28
D gene: TRBD2
CDR3 protein: CASSPHTSVRRKSNEQFF
CDR3 DNA: TGTGCCAGCAGTCCCCATACTAGCGTCCGGAGGAAATCGAATGAGCAGTTCTTC

J gene: TRBJ1-2
clone size: few
V gene: TRBV7-2
D gene: -
CDR3 protein: CASSWMGGAQEEGYTF
CDR3 DNA: TGTGCCAGCAGCTGGATGGGGGGGGCGCAGGAGGAGGGCTACACCTTC

J gene: TRBJ2-7
clone size: once
V gene: TRBV19
D gene: -
CDR3 protein: CASSPLTGDSSYEQYF
CDR3 DNA: TGTGCCAGTAGCCCCCTGACAGGTGACAGCTCCTACGAGCAGTACTTC

J gene: TRBJ1-1
clone size: -
V gene: TRBV7-6
D gene: -
CDR3 protein: CASSKNGEGWATEAFF
CDR3 DNA: TGTGCCAGCAGCAAAAACGGAGAGGGATGGGCCACTGAAGCTTTCTTT

J gene: TRBJ2-7
clone size: -
V gene: TRBV7-2
D gene: -
CDR3 protein: CASSLVGRRTDEQYF
CDR3 DNA: TGTGCCAGCAGCTTAGTGGGTCGGAGGACCGACGAGCAGTACTTC

J gene: TRBJ1-2
clone size: -
V gene: TRBV29-1
D gene: -
CDR3 protein: CSVELQGRGYTF
CDR3 DNA: TGCAGCGTTGAACTACAGGGCCGTGGCTACACCTTC

J gene: TRBJ2-1
clone size: -
V gene: TRBV2
D gene: -
CDR3 protein: CASTRNEGMNEQFF
CDR3 DNA: TGTGCCAGCACTCGCAACGAGGGAATGAATGAGCAGTTCTTC

J gene: TRBJ2-1
clone size: -
V gene: TRBV19
D gene: -
CDR3 protein: CAIQPPGEGYNEQFF
CDR3 DNA: TGTGCCATCCAACCCCCGGGAGAGGGGTACAATGAGCAGTTCTTC

J gene: TRBJ1-2
clone size: few
V gene: TRBV5-1
D gene: -
CDR3 protein: CASSLDGTTNYGYTF
CDR3 DNA: TGCGCCAGCAGCTTGGATGGGACAACGAACTATGGCTACACCTTC